The clone carrying this T cell receptor beta chain was found once. This record comes from a study of blood T cell repertoires in COVID-19. Study-level background: COVID-19 samples from acute and convalescent phases originated in the United States, Italy and Spain. PBMCs, B-cell-depleted T cells, or T cells provided the cDNA or gDNA that made up the material.

The CDR3 spans 14 residues. Trimming left V 1 base short and J 4 bases short, with 10 bases between. The germline V gene encodes CDR1 LGHDT and CDR2 YNNKEL (reference sequence). Methods used by the authors: For nucleated cells, counts were estimated from reference gene primer amplification. TCRdb keeps only in-frame clones here, not all; method: immunoSEQ multiplex PCR. Clone size and the V and J calls come from that table; the DNA yielded D and trimming. The sample lists about 250,000 clones, about four fifths occurring once. The sequence came from a middle-aged man with active or convalescent COVID-19. The rearrangement uses TRBV3-1 (or the pseudogene TRBV3-2) and TRBJ1-2; D is unclear. The specimen was peripheral blood. The CDR3 region has the DNA TGTGCCAGCAGCCAAGCGGCGGTTAGCTATGGCTACACCTTC. Protein sequence: CASSQAAVSYGYTF.